This TCR beta chain was profiled in a study of CD8+ T cells in alopecia areata. The germline V gene has CDR1 MGHRA and CDR2 YSYEKL. The length of the CDR3 is 15 residues. As the sequencing template, cDNA was produced by extracting RNA and reverse transcribing it. TCRdb's copy holds only in-frame clones and misses some; the assay was immunoSEQ multiplex PCR. In the table there are some 100,000 clones, roughly 46% of which are singletons. Treatment denoted: oral pan-JAK inhibitor, 5-10 mg twice daily. A remark on this clone: A junction boundary mismatches the germline segment, possibly from a read error.

The sample here was CD8+ T cells sorted from blood, taken at week 24, from a patient treated with tofacitinib. V and J are TRBV4-1 and TRBJ2-3; either TRBD1 or TRBD2 may fit D (5 bases each). This TCR was recovered from a human donor with alopecia areata. In nucleotides, the CDR3 is TGTGCCAGCAGGGACGGGCTAGGAGGCACAGATACGCAGTATTTT. Protein sequence: CASRDGLGGTDTQYF.